Listed here are 6 T cell receptor beta chains from one sample, sequenced in a study of chemoradiotherapy in HPV16-positive cancers. Assay: immunoSEQ multiplex PCR; the TCRdb copy retains only in-frame clones and omits some. The sample carries fewer than 6,000 clones, about 89% recorded once. The sample in question was blood, obtained from a patient who underwent chemoradiotherapy. These receptor sequences come from a human donor with HPV-associated anogenital cancer.

This chain uses TRBV5-1 with TRBJ1-2, with a tentative D call TRBD1 (5 bases). The CDR3 has 14 residues. Germline V gives CDR1 SGHRS, CDR2 YFSETQ. Deletions cut 0 bases from V and 6 bases from J, with 12 bases between. The CDR3 loop reads CASSLGGISDGYTF. CDR3 DNA: TGCGCCAGCAGCTTGGGGGGGATATCCGATGGCTACACCTTC.

This clone has just one count. J is TRBJ1-1 and V is TRBV15; TRBD1 is a possible D gene (5 bases). The CDR3 has 17 residues. V lost 2 bases, J lost 2 bases, and 18 bases lay in between. Germline assignment: CDR1 LNHNV and CDR2 YYDKDF (reference sequence). The chain's CDR3 is CATSRFRALATNTEAFF. The CDR3, as DNA: TGTGCCACCAGCAGATTCAGGGCCCTAGCCACAAACACTGAAGCTTTCTTT.

The rearrangement links TRBV5-5 to TRBJ2-1, with D perhaps TRBD1 (6 bases). This CDR3 has 12 amino acids. Germline CDR1 reads SGHKS; CDR2 reads YYEKEE (reference sequence). The V and J ends lost 5 bases and 9 bases respectively, with 12 bases between them. The CDR3 protein is CASRWDKSEQFF. The CDR3, as DNA: TGTGCCAGCAGATGGGACAAGAGTGAGCAGTTCTTC.

The rearrangement uses TRBV7-9 and TRBJ1-2; D is undetermined. CDR1 is SEHNR, CDR2 FQNEAQ, per germline (reference sequence). This CDR3 region has 12 residues. The V end was cut by 5 bases, the J end by 7 bases, with 11 bases between. DNA of the CDR3: TGTGCCAGCAGCCCGGGTGGAGCTGGCTACACCTTC. The encoded protein is CASSPGGAGYTF. The entire variable domain, with the rest obtained from reference TRBV7-9 and TRBJ1-2, is as follows: DTGVSQNPRHKITKRGQNVTFRCDPISEHNRLYWYRQTLGQGPEFLTYFQNEAQLEKSRLLSDRFSAERPKGSFSTLEIQRTEQGDSAMYLCASSPGGAGYTFGSGTRLTVV.

The chain combines TRBV18 with TRBJ2-5; 13 bases map to TRBD2. Per germline, CDR1 KGHSH and CDR2 LQKENI. The CDR3 is made up of 16 amino acids. After removal of 8 bases from V and 3 bases from J, the junction contained 9 bases not matched to a gene. The CDR3 reads CASRTGTSGKKETQYF. For the CDR3, the DNA is TGTGCCAGCCGAACCGGGACTAGCGGGAAAAAAGAGACCCAGTACTTC.

The rearrangement links TRBV12-2 to TRBJ2-7. TRBV12-2 is noted as a pseudogene. The CDR3 contains 13 residues. The CDR3 spells CASGACRTYEQYF. The CDR3 DNA sequence: TGTGCAAGCGGGGCCTGTCGAACCTACGAGCAGTACTTC.